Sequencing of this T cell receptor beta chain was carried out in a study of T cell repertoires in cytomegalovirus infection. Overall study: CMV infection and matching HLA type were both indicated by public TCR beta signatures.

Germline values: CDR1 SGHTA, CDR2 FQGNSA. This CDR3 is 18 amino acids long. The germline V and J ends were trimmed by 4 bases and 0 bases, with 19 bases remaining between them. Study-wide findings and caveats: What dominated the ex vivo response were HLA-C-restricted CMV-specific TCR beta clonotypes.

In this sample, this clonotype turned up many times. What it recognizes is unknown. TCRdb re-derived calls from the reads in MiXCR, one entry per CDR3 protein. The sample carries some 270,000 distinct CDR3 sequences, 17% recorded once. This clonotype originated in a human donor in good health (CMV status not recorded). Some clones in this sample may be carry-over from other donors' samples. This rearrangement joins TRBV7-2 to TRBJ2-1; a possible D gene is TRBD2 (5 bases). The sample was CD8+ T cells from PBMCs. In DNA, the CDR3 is TGTGCCAGCAGCTCCTCATCTCTGGACTTGAGCTCCTACAATGAGCAGTTCTTC. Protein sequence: CASSSSSLDLSSYNEQFF.